The sequence of this T cell receptor beta chain was determined in a study of OX40 agonist ivuxolimab in advanced cancers. Whole-study findings and limits: Compared with CD4+, CD8+ T cells on average had more expanded clones. Some of the lowest clonal expansion was seen in partial responders at 0.1-3.0 mg/kg.

V dropped 6 bases and J dropped 3 bases, with 11 bases sitting between them. Germline lookup yields CDR1 SNHLY and CDR2 FYNNEI. The CDR3 spans 14 residues. The protocol was immunoSEQ multiplex PCR, while the TCRdb copy is restricted to in-frame clones and leaves out a portion. The sample gives 100,000 to 140,000 clones, 91% of which show up once; approximately 1.1% is in the top ten. To note about this clone: Its antigen is not identified.

This sequence joins TRBV2 and TRBJ1-4, with D perhaps TRBD1 (5 bases). This sample comprised CD4+ or CD8+ T cells sorted from blood, obtained in a trial of the OX40 agonist ivuxolimab. The TCR originated in an adult with an advanced solid tumor such as melanoma, head and neck, liver or kidney cancer. The CDR3 protein is CASSAWGANEKLFF. In DNA form, the CDR3 reads TGTGCCAGCAGCGCCTGGGGGGCTAATGAAAAACTGTTTTTT.